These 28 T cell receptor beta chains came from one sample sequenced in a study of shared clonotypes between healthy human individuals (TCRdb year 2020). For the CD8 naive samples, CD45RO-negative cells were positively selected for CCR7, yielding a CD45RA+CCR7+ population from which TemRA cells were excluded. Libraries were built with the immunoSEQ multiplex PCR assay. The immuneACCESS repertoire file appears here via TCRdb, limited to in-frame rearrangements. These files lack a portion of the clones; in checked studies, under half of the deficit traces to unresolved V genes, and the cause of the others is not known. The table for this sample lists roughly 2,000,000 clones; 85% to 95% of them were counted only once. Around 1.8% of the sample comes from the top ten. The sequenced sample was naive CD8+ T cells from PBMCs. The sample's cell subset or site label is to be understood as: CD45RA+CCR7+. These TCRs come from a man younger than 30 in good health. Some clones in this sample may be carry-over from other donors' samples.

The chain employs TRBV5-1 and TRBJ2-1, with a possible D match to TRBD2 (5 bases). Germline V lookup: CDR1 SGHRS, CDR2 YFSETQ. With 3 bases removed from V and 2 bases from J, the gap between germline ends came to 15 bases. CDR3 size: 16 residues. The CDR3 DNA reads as TGCGCCAGCAGCTCCGGTGGTTGGCGGGCCTACAATGAGCAGTTCTTC. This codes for CASSSGGWRAYNEQFF.

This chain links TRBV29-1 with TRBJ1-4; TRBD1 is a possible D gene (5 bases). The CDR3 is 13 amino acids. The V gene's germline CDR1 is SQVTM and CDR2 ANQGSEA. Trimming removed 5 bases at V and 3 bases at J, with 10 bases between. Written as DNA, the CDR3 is TGCAGCGTTTTCCTGGGGGCTAATGAAAAACTGTTTTTT. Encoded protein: CSVFLGANEKLFF. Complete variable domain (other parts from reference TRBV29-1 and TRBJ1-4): SAVISQKPSRDICQRGTSLTIQCQVDSQVTMMFWYRQQPGQSLTLIATANQGSEATYESGFVIDKFPISRPNLTFSTLTVSNMSPEDSSIYLCSVFLGANEKLFFGSGTQLSVL.

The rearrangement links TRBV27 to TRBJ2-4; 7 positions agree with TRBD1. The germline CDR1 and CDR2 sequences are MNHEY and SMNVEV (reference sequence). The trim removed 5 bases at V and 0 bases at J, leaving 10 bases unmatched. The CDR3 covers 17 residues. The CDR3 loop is CASSPINRGLAKNIQYF. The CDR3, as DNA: TGTGCCAGCAGTCCAATCAACAGGGGATTAGCCAAAAACATTCAGTACTTC.

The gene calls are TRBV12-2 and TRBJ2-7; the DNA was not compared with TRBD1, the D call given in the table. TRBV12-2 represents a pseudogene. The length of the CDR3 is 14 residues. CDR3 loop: CASRPGTGGDEQYF. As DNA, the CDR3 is TGTGCAAGTCGCCCCGGGACAGGAGGCGACGAGCAGTACTTC.

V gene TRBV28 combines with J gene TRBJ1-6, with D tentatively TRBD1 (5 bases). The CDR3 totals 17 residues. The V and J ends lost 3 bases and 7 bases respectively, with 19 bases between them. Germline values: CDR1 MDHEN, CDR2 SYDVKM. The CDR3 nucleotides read TGTGCCAGCAGTTTTCGGAGCTCGGGACCCACAAATTCACCCCTCCACTTT. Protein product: CASSFRSSGPTNSPLHF.

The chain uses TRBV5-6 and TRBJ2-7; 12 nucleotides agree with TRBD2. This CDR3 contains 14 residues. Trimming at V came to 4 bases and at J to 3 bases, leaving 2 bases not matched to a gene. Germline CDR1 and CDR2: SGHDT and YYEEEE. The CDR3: CASSASGRDYEQYF. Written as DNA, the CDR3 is TGTGCCAGCAGCGCTAGCGGGAGGGACTACGAGCAGTACTTC.

DNA for the CDR3: TGTGCCACCAGCAGAGCGGGGACAGGGTTGCACGAGCAGTACTTC. Translation: CATSRAGTGLHEQYF. V is TRBV15 and J is TRBJ2-7; 9 bases match TRBD1. Trimming removed 1 base from V and 5 bases from J; junction bases left unmatched: 6. Germline loops: CDR1 LNHNV, CDR2 YYDKDF (reference sequence). The CDR3 runs 15 residues.

The CDR3 nucleotides read TGTGCCAGCACCCCGCTCCGCACTAGCGGGACCGGAGATACGCAGTATTTT. This encodes CASTPLRTSGTGDTQYF. The V call is TRBV28, the J call TRBJ2-3; TRBD2 agrees at 10 bases. V was pared by 7 bases and J by 5 bases, with 15 bases of the junction left unmatched. Germline CDR1 is MDHEN and CDR2 is SYDVKM. This CDR3 is built from 17 residues.

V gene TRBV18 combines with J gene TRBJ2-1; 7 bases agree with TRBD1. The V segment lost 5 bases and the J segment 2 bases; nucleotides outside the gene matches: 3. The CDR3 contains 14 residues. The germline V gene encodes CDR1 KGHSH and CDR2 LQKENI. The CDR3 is CASSTGQPYNEQFF. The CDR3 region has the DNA TGTGCCAGCTCAACGGGACAGCCCTACAATGAGCAGTTCTTC.

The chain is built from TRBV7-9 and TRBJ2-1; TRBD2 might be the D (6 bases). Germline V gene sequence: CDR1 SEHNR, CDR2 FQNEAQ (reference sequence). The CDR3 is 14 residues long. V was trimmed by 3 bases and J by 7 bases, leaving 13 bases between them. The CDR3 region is CASSFPAGYNEQFF. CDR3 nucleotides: TGTGCCAGCAGCTTTCCAGCGGGTTATAATGAGCAGTTCTTC.

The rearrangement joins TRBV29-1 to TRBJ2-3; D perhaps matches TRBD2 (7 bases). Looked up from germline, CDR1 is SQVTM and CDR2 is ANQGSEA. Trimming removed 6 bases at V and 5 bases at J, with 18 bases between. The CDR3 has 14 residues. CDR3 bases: TGCAGCGTCGGGGGGCTCTCTGGGGGAGATACGCAGTATTTT. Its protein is CSVGGLSGGDTQYF.

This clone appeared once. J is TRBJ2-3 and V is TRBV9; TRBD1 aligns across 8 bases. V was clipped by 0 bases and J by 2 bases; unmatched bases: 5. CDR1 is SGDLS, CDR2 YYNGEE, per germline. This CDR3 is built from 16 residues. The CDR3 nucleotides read TGTGCCAGCAGCGTAGCTGGGGACAGGTACACAGATACGCAGTATTTT. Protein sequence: CASSVAGDRYTDTQYF.

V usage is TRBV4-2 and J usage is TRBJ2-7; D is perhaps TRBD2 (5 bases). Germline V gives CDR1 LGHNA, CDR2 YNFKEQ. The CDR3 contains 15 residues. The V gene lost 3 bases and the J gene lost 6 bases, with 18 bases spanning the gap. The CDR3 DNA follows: TGTGCCAGCAGCCAGCCGGGATCCCATCCGGGCGAGCAGTACTTC. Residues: CASSQPGSHPGEQYF.

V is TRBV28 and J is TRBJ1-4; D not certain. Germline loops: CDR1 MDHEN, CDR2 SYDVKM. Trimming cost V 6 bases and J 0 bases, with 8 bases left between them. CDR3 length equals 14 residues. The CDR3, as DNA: TGTGCCAGCAGGAAACTTACAACTAATGAAAAACTGTTTTTT. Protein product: CASRKLTTNEKLFF.

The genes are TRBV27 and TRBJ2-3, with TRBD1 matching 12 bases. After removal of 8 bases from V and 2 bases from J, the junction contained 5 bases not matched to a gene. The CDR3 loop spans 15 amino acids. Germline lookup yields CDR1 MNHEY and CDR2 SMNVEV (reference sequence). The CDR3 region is CASGGQGANTDTQYF. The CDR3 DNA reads TGTGCCAGCGGGGGACAGGGGGCAAACACAGATACGCAGTATTTT.

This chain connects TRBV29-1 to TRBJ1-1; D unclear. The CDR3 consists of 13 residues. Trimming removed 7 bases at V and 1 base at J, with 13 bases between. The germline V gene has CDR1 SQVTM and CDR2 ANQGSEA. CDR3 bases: TGCAGCGCGGCCCTAGGGCCGAACACTGAAGCTTTCTTT. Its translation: CSAALGPNTEAFF.

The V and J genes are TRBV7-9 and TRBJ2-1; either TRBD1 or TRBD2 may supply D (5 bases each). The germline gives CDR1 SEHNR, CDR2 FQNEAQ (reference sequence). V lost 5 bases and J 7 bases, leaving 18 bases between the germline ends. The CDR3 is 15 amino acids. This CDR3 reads CASSPTSRGENEQFF. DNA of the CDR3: TGTGCCAGCAGCCCTACCTCTAGAGGGGAAAATGAGCAGTTCTTC.

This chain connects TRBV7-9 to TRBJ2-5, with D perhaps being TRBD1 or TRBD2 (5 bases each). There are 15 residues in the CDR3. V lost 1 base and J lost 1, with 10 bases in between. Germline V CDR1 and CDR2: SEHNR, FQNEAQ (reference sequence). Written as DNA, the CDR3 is TGTGCCAGCAGCTTAGAAAGGGACCCCCAAGAGACCCAGTACTTC. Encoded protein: CASSLERDPQETQYF.

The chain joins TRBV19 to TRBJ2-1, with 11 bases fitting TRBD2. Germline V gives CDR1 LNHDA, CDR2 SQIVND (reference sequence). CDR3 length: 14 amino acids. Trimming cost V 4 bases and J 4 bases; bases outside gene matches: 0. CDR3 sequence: CASSRTSGYNEQFF. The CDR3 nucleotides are TGTGCCAGTAGTAGGACTAGCGGGTACAATGAGCAGTTCTTC.

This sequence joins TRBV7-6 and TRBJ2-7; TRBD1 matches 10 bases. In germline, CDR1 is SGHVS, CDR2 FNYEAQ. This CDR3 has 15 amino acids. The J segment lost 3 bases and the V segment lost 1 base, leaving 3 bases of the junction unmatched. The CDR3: CASSLGGTGDYEQYF. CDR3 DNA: TGTGCCAGCAGCTTAGGCGGGACAGGGGACTACGAGCAGTACTTC.

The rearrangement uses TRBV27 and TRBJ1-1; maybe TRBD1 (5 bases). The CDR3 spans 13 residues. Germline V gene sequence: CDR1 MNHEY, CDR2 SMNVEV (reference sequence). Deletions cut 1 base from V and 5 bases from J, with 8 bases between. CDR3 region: CASSLYQGTEAFF. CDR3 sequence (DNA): TGTGCCAGCAGTTTATACCAGGGAACTGAAGCTTTCTTT.

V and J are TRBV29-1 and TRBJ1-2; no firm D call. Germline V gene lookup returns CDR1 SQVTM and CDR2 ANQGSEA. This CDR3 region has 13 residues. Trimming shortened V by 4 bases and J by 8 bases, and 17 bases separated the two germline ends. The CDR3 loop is CSVVIRPREGYTF. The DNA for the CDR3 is TGCAGCGTTGTGATCCGGCCTCGGGAGGGCTACACCTTC.

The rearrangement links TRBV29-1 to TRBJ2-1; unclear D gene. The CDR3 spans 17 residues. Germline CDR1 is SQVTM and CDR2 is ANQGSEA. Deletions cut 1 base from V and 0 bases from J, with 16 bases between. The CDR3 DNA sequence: TGCAGCGTTGAAGGGGCGGCGGATAGGAGCTCCTACAATGAGCAGTTCTTC. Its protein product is CSVEGAADRSSYNEQFF.

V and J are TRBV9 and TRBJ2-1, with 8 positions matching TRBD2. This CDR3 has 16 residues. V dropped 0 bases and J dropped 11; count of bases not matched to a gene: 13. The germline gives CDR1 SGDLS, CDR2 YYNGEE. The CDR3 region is CASSVVPSGSSGKQFF. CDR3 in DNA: TGTGCCAGCAGCGTAGTACCTAGCGGGTCCTCAGGGAAGCAGTTCTTC.

The CDR3 sequence is CASSWRETSPNEQFF. The CDR3 bases are TGTGCCAGCAGCTGGCGGGAGACCTCCCCCAATGAGCAGTTCTTC. V is TRBV13 and J is TRBJ2-1; 7 nucleotides match TRBD2. Germline assignment: CDR1 PRHDT and CDR2 FYEKMQ (reference sequence). This CDR3 is built from 15 residues. V shed 4 bases and J 6 bases; nucleotides not matched to a gene: 9. Variable domain in full (rest from reference TRBV13 and TRBJ2-1): AAGVIQSPRHLIKEKRETATLKCYPIPRHDTVYWYQQGPGQDPQFLISFYEKMQSDKGSIPDRFSAQQFSDYHSELNMSSLELGDSALYFCASSWRETSPNEQFFGPGTRLTVL.

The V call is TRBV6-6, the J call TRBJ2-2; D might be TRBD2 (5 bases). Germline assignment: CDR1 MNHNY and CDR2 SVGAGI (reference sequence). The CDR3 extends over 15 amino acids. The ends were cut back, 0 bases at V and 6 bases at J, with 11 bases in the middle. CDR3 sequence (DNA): TGTGCCAGCAGTTACTCGATGAGCGGCTCCGGGGAGCTGTTTTTT. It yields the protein CASSYSMSGSGELFF.

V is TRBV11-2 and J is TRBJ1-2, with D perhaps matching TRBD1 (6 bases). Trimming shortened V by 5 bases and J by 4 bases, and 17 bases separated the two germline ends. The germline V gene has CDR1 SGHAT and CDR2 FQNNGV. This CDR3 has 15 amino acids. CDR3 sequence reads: CASSPRLADSYGYTF. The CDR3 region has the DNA TGTGCCAGCAGCCCCCGGTTAGCGGACAGCTATGGCTACACCTTC.

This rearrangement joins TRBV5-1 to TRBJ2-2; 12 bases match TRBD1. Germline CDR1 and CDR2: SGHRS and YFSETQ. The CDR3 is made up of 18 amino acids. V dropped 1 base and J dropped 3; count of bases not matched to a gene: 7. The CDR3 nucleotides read TGCGCCAGCAGCTTGCCCGGGACAGGGGGCAAGCACACCGGGGAGCTGTTTTTT. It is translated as CASSLPGTGGKHTGELFF.